Included here is one TCR beta chain sequence, with context. Its antigen is unidentified. The PCR employed 60 Vbeta primers together with 13 Jbeta primers. Method: immunoSEQ multiplex PCR; TCRdb's copy keeps in-frame clones and lacks some. The sample records about 130,000 clones, roughly 77% being singletons. This specimen comes from a study of cytomegalovirus exposure and HLA in healthy donors. The V gene's germline CDR1 is SGHRS and CDR2 YFSETQ. This CDR3 spans 13 amino acids. Deletions cut 0 bases from V and 1 base from J, with 4 bases between. Study findings and constraints: For most TCR beta V segments, an earlier analysis put the productive rate at about 90% or about 30% of the time. With high specificity and sensitivity, the classifier reportedly diagnosed cytomegalovirus status. Later analysis identified about 15,000 TCR beta sequences associated with HLA alleles, using a false discovery rate threshold of 0.05. The analysis excluded some indistinguishable V segments, including TRBV6-2 and TRBV6-3.

The sequencing sample was made of PBMCs. This receptor was identified in a woman in her thirties or forties in good health and CMV-seropositive. This chain joins TRBV5-1 and TRBJ1-1, with D hard to call. The CDR3 loop reads CASSLGPNTEAFF. The CDR3 coding sequence is TGCGCCAGCAGCTTGGGGCCGAACACTGAAGCTTTCTTT.